The 7 T cell receptor beta chains below were found in one sample sequenced in a study of cytomegalovirus exposure and HLA in healthy donors. PCR amplification relied on 60 Vbeta primers (plus 13 Jbeta primers). Assay used: immunoSEQ multiplex PCR; TCRdb lists only in-frame clones, some missing. Of 150,000 to 200,000 clones in the sample, approximately 70% are singletons; the top ten hold approximately 7.1%. The sequencing sample was made of PBMCs. The receptors were sampled from a man aged 40-49 years in good health and CMV-seropositive.

The gene calls are TRBV4-1 and TRBJ1-1; 7 positions match TRBD1. V lost 0 bases to trimming and J lost 5 bases; unmatched junction nucleotides: 6. This CDR3 spans 15 amino acids. CDR1 is MGHRA and CDR2 is YSYEKL in the germline V gene. CDR3 sequence reads: CASSQDQGVYTEAFF. For the CDR3, the DNA is TGCGCCAGCAGCCAAGATCAGGGGGTATATACTGAAGCTTTCTTT.

This rearrangement joins TRBV14 to TRBJ1-2; no reliable D call. The V end lost 0 bases, the J end lost 5 bases, and 16 bases lay between the germline ends. The CDR3 loop spans 16 amino acids. Germline loops: CDR1 SGHDN, CDR2 FVKESK. The CDR3 spells CASSQESDPGLYGYTF. The CDR3 DNA sequence: TGTGCCAGCAGCCAAGAGAGTGATCCCGGGTTATATGGCTACACCTTC.

The chain employs TRBV5-1 and TRBJ2-7, with D maybe TRBD1 (6 bases). The CDR3 runs to 14 residues. The germline V and J ends were trimmed by 0 bases and 5 bases, with 12 bases remaining between them. The germline V gene has CDR1 SGHRS and CDR2 YFSETQ. The CDR3 loop reads CASSLAQGWNEQYF. DNA for the CDR3: TGCGCCAGCAGCTTGGCCCAGGGGTGGAACGAGCAGTACTTC.

This chain connects TRBV29-1 to TRBJ2-3, with TRBD2 matching 10 bases. Germline V gene lookup returns CDR1 SQVTM and CDR2 ANQGSEA. J was trimmed by 2 bases and V by 7 bases; bases with no gene match: 6. CDR3 length equals 14 residues. This CDR3 is CSAIAGGPTDTQYF. CDR3 nucleotides: TGCAGCGCCATAGCGGGGGGCCCCACAGATACGCAGTATTTT.

This clone showed up just a few times. The chain couples TRBV27 to TRBJ1-6; D might be TRBD1 (6 bases). This CDR3 is built from 14 residues. Germline lookup yields CDR1 MNHEY and CDR2 SMNVEV (reference sequence). Trimming left V 5 bases short and J 10 bases short, with 15 bases between. The CDR3 DNA sequence: TGTGCCAGCAGTCTGGACAGTTTAAGGTCACCCCTCCACTTT. It translates to CASSLDSLRSPLHF.

The chain employs TRBV19 and TRBJ1-1; TRBD1 is a possible D gene (5 bases). The CDR3 sequence is 13 residues long. Germline CDR1 reads LNHDA; CDR2 reads SQIVND (reference sequence). The V and J ends lost 10 bases and 1 base respectively, with 13 bases between them. This CDR3 reads CATAGGTNTEAFF. CDR3 in DNA: TGTGCCACCGCGGGGGGAACGAACACTGAAGCTTTCTTT. Full variable domain (rest looked up from reference TRBV19 and TRBJ1-1): DGGITQSPKYLFRKEGQNVTLSCEQNLNHDAMYWYRQDPGQGLRLIYYSQIVNDFQKGDIAEGYSVSREKKESFPLTVTSAQKNPTAFYLCATAGGTNTEAFFGQGTRLTVV.

The chain employs TRBV18 and TRBJ2-7; 7 bases line up with TRBD1. Germline V lookup: CDR1 KGHSH, CDR2 LQKENI. The CDR3 length is 13 residues. After removal of 3 bases from V and 1 base from J, the junction contained 0 bases not matched to a gene. The CDR3 spells CASSPGQSYEQYF. As DNA, the CDR3 is TGTGCCAGCTCACCGGGACAGTCCTACGAGCAGTACTTC.